The T cell receptor (beta chain) described here comes from a study of spatial heterogeneity in lung cancer (dated 2019 in TCRdb). In the study overall: Beta-chain transcripts were consistently detected in greater numbers than alpha-chain transcripts, which likely reflects a higher abundance of beta-chain transcripts. In non-small cell lung cancer, the study quantitatively compared TCR alpha and beta repertoires across several tumor regions, matched nontumor lung, and blood. In the raw uncorrected reads, each unique combination of TCR and UMI appeared more than ten times on average. Nonsynonymous mutation counts, determined by whole-exome sequencing of tumor tissue, were related to TCR repertoire features. Both alpha and beta chains were TCR-sequenced in 210 or so tumor regions, 64 matched nontumor lung samples and roughly 50 PBMC samples obtained at surgery. The study at large found these results: Ubiquitous expanded tumor TCRs were detected in blood more often at tumor resection than at routine follow-up. Additional single-cell paired TCR alpha and beta sequencing was considered necessary to confirm, at a functional level, the hypothesis that regional TCRs recognize regional mutations.

Trimming takes 5 bases off V and 9 bases off J; junction bases not matched to a gene: 12. The CDR3 numbers 16 residues from cysteine through phenylalanine. Only CDR3 DNA is held: 48 bases, read in frame from base 1. CDR1 and CDR2, per the germline V gene, are SGHVS and FQNEAQ. The meaning of the sample's time point label: sample taken at primary tumor resection. TCR sequencing used whole RNA extracted from tumor and nontumor lung tissue, or from cryopreserved PBMC samples, without cell sorting. Samples were obtained from 65 to 90 patients with early-stage, untreated non-small cell lung cancer from the lung TRACERx cohort. A patient was chosen for TCR sequencing only when enough RNA was available from at least two tumor regions. The library was produced with 5' RACE. Sequenced on a NextSeq 500. To allow correction of PCR and sequencing errors, the TCR library protocol tagged every TCR cDNA molecule with a unique molecular identifier. Per the authors' processing: Decombinator tools were used for TCR identification, UMI-based error correction and CDR3 extraction. Expanded TCRs were defined as those above a frequency of 2 per 1,000, corresponding to the top 1% of the tumor frequency distribution. Each repertoire was subsampled 100 times to 5,000 TCRs, after which Renyi diversity was computed with the R vegan package. CDR3 similarity networks were constructed using string-kernel similarity of amino acid triplets, with links drawn between CDR3s whose pairwise similarity was above 0.82. Through fastp at Q25 and MiXCR, TCRdb rebuilt clones from the public reads, retaining in-frame beta chains. Records with the same CDR3 protein are collapsed into one entry carrying the most frequent genes and DNA. The V and J calls, along with clone size, are taken from TCRdb and not from the paper's own processing. The sample table holds tens of thousands of distinct CDR3 sequences, of which roughly 12% were seen once. The top ten hold about 40% of the sample.

On this clonotype itself: The clone's antigen remains unknown. Base qualities are missing; no much larger clone stands one base away.

The rearrangement combines TRBV7-8 with TRBJ2-1; TRBD2 aligns with 11 central bases. This TCR was sampled from a male donor with early-stage non-small cell lung cancer. The source was PBMCs, collected at surgery. This receptor has the CDR3 CASSPLAGGPSGEQFF. The DNA reads TGTGCCAGCAGCCCATTAGCGGGGGGGCCCTCGGGTGAGCAGTTCTTC.